This TCR beta chain was profiled in a study of OX40 agonist ivuxolimab in advanced cancers. Study at large: Ivuxolimab was administered intravenously to patients at 0.01 to 10 mg/kg every 2 weeks. Three patients, one with hepatocellular carcinoma and two with cutaneous melanoma, achieved partial responses.

Patients were excluded for autoimmune disease history or systemic immunosuppression. On this clone itself: Antigen unknown.

Germline V gene lookup returns CDR1 SGHAT and CDR2 FQNNGV. Trimming removed 0 bases from V and 4 bases from J; junction bases left unmatched: 16. The CDR3 length is 20 residues. The study's findings and limits: At doses 0.1 to 3.0 mg/kg, CD4+ and CD8+ clones expanded.

Profiling relied on immunoSEQ multiplex PCR, and the TCRdb table lists in-frame clones only, not all of them. The sample gives 73,000 or so clones, roughly four fifths of which show up once; around 2.3% is in the top ten. The material was CD4+ or CD8+ T cells sorted from blood, obtained in a trial of the OX40 agonist ivuxolimab. This TCR was sampled from an adult with an advanced solid tumor such as melanoma, head and neck, liver or kidney cancer. J is TRBJ2-3 and V is TRBV11-2; 10 positions agree with TRBD2. The DNA of the CDR3 is TGTGCCAGCAGCTTAGAACCCCCCAGGCTAGCGGGAGTACATGCAGATACGCAGTATTTT. This translates into CASSLEPPRLAGVHADTQYF.